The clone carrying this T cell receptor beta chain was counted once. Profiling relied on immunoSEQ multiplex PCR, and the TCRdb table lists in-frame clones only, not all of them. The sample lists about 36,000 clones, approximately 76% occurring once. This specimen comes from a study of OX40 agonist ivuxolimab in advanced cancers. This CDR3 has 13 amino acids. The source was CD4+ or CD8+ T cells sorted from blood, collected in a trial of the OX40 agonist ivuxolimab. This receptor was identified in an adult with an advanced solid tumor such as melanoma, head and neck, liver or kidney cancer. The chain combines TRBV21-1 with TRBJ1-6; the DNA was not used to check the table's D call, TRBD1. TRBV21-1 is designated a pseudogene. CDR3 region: CAGRTVLNSPLHF. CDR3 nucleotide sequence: TGTGCCGGGCGGACAGTACTGAATTCACCCCTCCACTTT.